These 18 T cell receptor beta chains were sequenced from one sample in a study of cytomegalovirus exposure and HLA in healthy donors (dated by TCRdb to the late 2010s). The receptor library was made with the immunoSEQ multiplex PCR assay. TCRdb provides this immuneACCESS table in a form limited to in-frame rearrangements. Some clones are lacking; in checked studies, under half of them reflect an unresolved V gene, and why the rest are absent is not known. This sample lists roughly 150,000 clones; around 93% were detected once. Less than 2% of the sample is held by the ten biggest clonotypes. Specimen: PBMCs. Receptors were obtained from a man aged 18 to 29 in good health and CMV-seropositive.

The chain recombines TRBV20-1 with TRBJ2-5, with D perhaps matching TRBD1 (6 bases). This CDR3 has 11 amino acids. The germline gives CDR1 DFQATT, CDR2 SNEGSKA (reference sequence). The V and J ends lost 7 bases and 3 bases respectively, with 9 bases between them. CDR3 region: CSGQVEETQYF. CDR3 DNA: TGCAGTGGACAGGTTGAAGAGACCCAGTACTTC.

The rearrangement links TRBV5-5 to TRBJ2-7; 7 bases agree with TRBD1. J was trimmed by 5 bases and V by 1 base; bases with no gene match: 6. The CDR3 sequence is 14 residues long. Germline V gene lookup returns CDR1 SGHKS and CDR2 YYEKEE (reference sequence). CDR3 sequence: CASSLTTGQHEQYF. The CDR3 DNA follows: TGTGCCAGCAGCTTGACGACAGGGCAACACGAGCAGTACTTC.

The J gene is TRBJ1-2, the V gene TRBV30; TRBD1 aligns across 7 bases. Trimming removed 5 bases from V and 0 bases from J; junction bases left unmatched: 0. Germline values: CDR1 GTSNPN, CDR2 SVGIG (reference sequence). The CDR3 spans 12 residues. Here the CDR3 reads CAWQGANYGYTF. CDR3 DNA sequence: TGTGCCTGGCAGGGGGCTAACTATGGCTACACCTTC.

The rearrangement uses TRBV2 and TRBJ2-3, with a weak D call TRBD2 (6 bases). V lost 7 bases, J lost 1 base, and 15 bases lay in between. Germline CDR1 is SNHLY and CDR2 is FYNNEI. This CDR3 comprises 15 residues. CDR3: CASNLPGTGTDTQYF. In DNA, the CDR3 is TGTGCCAGCAATCTTCCCGGGACTGGCACAGATACGCAGTATTTT.

The CDR3 sequence: CASSAGQGWTDTQYF. The CDR3 DNA is TGTGCCAGCAGTGCGGGACAGGGGTGGACAGATACGCAGTATTTT. The chain recombines TRBV2 with TRBJ2-3; the match to TRBD1 covers 10 bases. The CDR3 sequence is 15 residues long. The ends lost 4 bases at V and 3 bases at J; junction bases unmatched: 4. The germline V gene encodes CDR1 SNHLY and CDR2 FYNNEI.

The rearrangement uses TRBV30 and TRBJ2-7, with unresolved D. V was pared by 5 bases and J by 4 bases, with 9 bases between. CDR3 length: 11 amino acids. CDR1 and CDR2 from the germline V gene are GTSNPN and SVGIG (reference sequence). CDR3 protein: CAWDLSYEQYF. The CDR3 bases are TGTGCCTGGGATTTGAGTTACGAGCAGTACTTC.

The chain carries TRBV6-6 and TRBJ2-7; 8 bases line up with TRBD2. The CDR3 contains 14 residues. The trim removed 7 bases at V and 4 bases at J, leaving 9 bases unmatched. Germline V gene data show CDR1 as MNHNY and CDR2 as SVGAGI (reference sequence). Written as DNA, the CDR3 is TGTGCCAGCAAAGACGGGAGGGCCTCTTACGAGCAGTACTTC. Translated, it gives CASKDGRASYEQYF.

The J gene is TRBJ1-5, the V gene TRBV6-1; D is ambiguous. Germline V gene data show CDR1 as MNHNS and CDR2 as SASEGT. V lost 10 bases to trimming and J lost 10 bases, with 5 bases between them. This CDR3 spans 8 amino acids. For the CDR3, the DNA is TGTGCCATCTCTCCCCAGCATTTT. Its protein is CAISPQHF.

The chain uses TRBV4-2 and TRBJ2-1; 11 nucleotides agree with TRBD2. This CDR3 comprises 17 residues. V lost 0 bases and J lost 6; bases outside the gene matches: 7. The V gene's germline CDR1 is LGHNA and CDR2 YNFKEQ. The CDR3 sequence is CASSQEAALAGGNEQFF. The CDR3 DNA reads as TGTGCCAGCAGCCAAGAAGCGGCGCTAGCGGGGGGCAATGAGCAGTTCTTC.

The chain uses TRBV27 and TRBJ2-5, with D hard to call. This CDR3 spans 12 amino acids. Germline assignment: CDR1 MNHEY and CDR2 SMNVEV (reference sequence). Trimming shortened V by 3 bases and J by 4 bases, and 6 bases separated the two germline ends. This chain's CDR3 is CASSFAGETQYF. The CDR3 DNA sequence: TGTGCCAGCAGTTTCGCCGGAGAGACCCAGTACTTC.

The chain recombines TRBV28 with TRBJ2-2; TRBD2 matches at 10 bases. The V gene end was trimmed by 5 bases and the J gene end by 4 bases; junction bases not matched to a gene: 1. Germline V gene data show CDR1 as MDHEN and CDR2 as SYDVKM. This CDR3 has 14 amino acids. The CDR3 DNA follows: TGTGCCAGCAGTCGACTAGCGGGCACCGGGGAGCTGTTTTTT. Translation gives CASSRLAGTGELFF.

The rearrangement links TRBV30 to TRBJ2-2; no clear D. This CDR3 contains 16 residues. V shed 2 bases and J shed 7 bases, with 20 bases lying between them. Germline values: CDR1 GTSNPN, CDR2 SVGIG (reference sequence). CDR3 amino acids: CAWSSTFSYYGGELFF. CDR3 bases: TGTGCCTGGAGTTCAACTTTCTCTTATTACGGCGGGGAGCTGTTTTTT. Full variable domain (outside the CDR3, taken from reference TRBV30 and TRBJ2-2): SQTIHQWPATLVQPVGSPLSLECTVEGTSNPNLYWYRQAAGRGLQLLFYSVGIGQISSEVPQNLSASRPQDRQFILSSKKLLLSDSGFYLCAWSSTFSYYGGELFFGEGSRLTVL.

This clone was seen only a few times. The CDR3 loop is CASRQNDSPLHF. CDR3 in DNA: TGTGCCAGTAGACAGAATGATTCACCCCTCCACTTT. This chain links TRBV19 with TRBJ1-6, with D uncertain. The CDR3 runs 12 residues. The V gene's germline CDR1 is LNHDA and CDR2 SQIVND (reference sequence). V lost 6 bases, J lost 8 bases, and 8 bases lay in between.

This sequence joins TRBV5-1 and TRBJ2-3, with TRBD2 matching 8 bases. V was pared by 2 bases and J by 0 bases, with 11 bases of the junction left unmatched. The CDR3 is 18 residues long. Germline values: CDR1 SGHRS, CDR2 YFSETQ. The DNA for the CDR3 is TGCGCCAGCAGCTTAGATTTAGGAGCGGGAGCGAGCACAGATACGCAGTATTTT. It translates to CASSLDLGAGASTDTQYF.

This chain links TRBV7-9 with TRBJ2-7; 16 positions agree with TRBD2. V was pared by 5 bases and J by 5 bases, with 3 bases of the junction left unmatched. Germline V lookup: CDR1 SEHNR, CDR2 FQNEAQ (reference sequence). The CDR3 is 15 amino acids. The CDR3 DNA is TGTGCCAGCAGCATAGGGACTAGCGGGAGGGACGAGCAGTACTTC. Amino acid sequence: CASSIGTSGRDEQYF.

The gene calls are TRBV19 and TRBJ2-7; 7 nucleotides align to TRBD2. This CDR3 is built from 15 residues. The V segment lost 4 bases and the J segment 4 bases; nucleotides outside the gene matches: 10. CDR1 LNHDA and CDR2 SQIVND come from the germline V gene (reference sequence). CDR3: CASSKRQGGLYEQYF. The CDR3 bases are TGTGCCAGTAGTAAGCGGCAGGGAGGGCTTTACGAGCAGTACTTC.

The chain is built from TRBV9 and TRBJ2-1; 7 nucleotides line up with TRBD2. The CDR3 is made up of 17 amino acids. The germline CDR1 and CDR2 sequences are SGDLS and YYNGEE. V lost 1 base to trimming and J lost 4 bases; unmatched junction nucleotides: 11. CDR3 protein: CASSVTPSSGQYNEQFF. The DNA of the CDR3 is TGTGCCAGCAGCGTAACTCCGAGTAGCGGGCAATACAATGAGCAGTTCTTC.

The chain links TRBV19 to TRBJ1-2, with D tentatively TRBD1 (6 bases). This CDR3 region has 13 residues. The V end was cut by 4 bases, the J end by 0 bases, with 6 bases between. CDR1 is LNHDA and CDR2 is SQIVND in the germline V gene (reference sequence). CDR3 residues: CASSRDTNYGYTF. DNA of the CDR3: TGTGCCAGTAGTAGGGACACTAACTATGGCTACACCTTC.